The rows below give T cell receptor beta chains drawn from one sample of a study of beta chain features in type 1 diabetes. The data were produced by immunoSEQ multiplex PCR, yet TCRdb's version contains in-frame clones alone and is incomplete. The repertoire holds 300,000 to 350,000 clones, with roughly 14% as singletons. Source material: naive CD4+ T cells from blood. All receptors come from a woman aged 18-30 years with type 1 diabetes. Each CDR3 is given with its conserved first and last residue. Fields, in order: V gene, clone size, D gene, J gene, CDR3 protein, CDR3 DNA. A D gene is named only where the DNA matches it firmly. Size values are once, few and many counts, or a class for expanded clones, and some rows have none.

TRBV9,NA,TRBD1,TRBJ2-1,CASSARLSGGADRAYNEQFF,TGTGCCAGCAGCGCCCGATTGTCAGGGGGCGCTGACAGGGCTTACAATGAGCAGTTCTTC
TRBV7-2,few,TRBD2,TRBJ2-2,CASSASGSVFTGELFF,TGTGCCAGCAGCGCCAGCGGGAGCGTATTCACCGGGGAGCTGTTTTTT
TRBV6-5,NA,TRBD2,TRBJ2-1,CASRGNAGVEQFF,TGTGCCAGCAGGGGGAACGCGGGAGTAGAGCAGTTCTTC
TRBV6-6,few,TRBD2,TRBJ2-7,CASSYPRAGPTYEQYF,TGTGCCAGCAGTTACCCCCGAGCGGGGCCCACCTACGAGCAGTACTTC
TRBV28,few,TRBD2,TRBJ2-1,CASSLDLLAGRGNEQFF,TGTGCCAGCAGTTTAGATCTACTAGCGGGAAGGGGTAATGAGCAGTTCTTC
TRBV6-5,NA,NA,TRBJ2-7,CASSYSRGGVYEQYF,TGTGCCAGCAGTTACTCGAGGGGGGGCGTGTACGAGCAGTACTTC
TRBV15,few,NA,TRBJ2-1,CATSLSSYNEQFF,TGTGCCACCAGCCTCAGCTCCTACAATGAGCAGTTCTTC
TRBV9,few,TRBD1,TRBJ2-3,CASSKWTGEVGDTQYF,TGTGCCAGCAGCAAGTGGACAGGGGAAGTTGGAGATACGCAGTATTTT
TRBV6-5,NA,NA,TRBJ2-1,CASSYGQFNEQFF,TGTGCCAGCAGTTATGGGCAGTTCAATGAGCAGTTCTTC
TRBV30,NA,TRBD1,TRBJ2-5,CAGNRGKTQYF,TGTGCCGGAAACAGGGGGAAGACCCAGTACTTC